The text below deals with one T cell receptor beta chain. What it recognizes is unknown. Trimming removed 0 bases from V and 3 bases from J; junction bases left unmatched: 5. CDR1 is MNHEY, CDR2 SVGAGI, per germline. The CDR3 is made up of 15 amino acids. Study-level points and caveats: Tumor Treg TCRs overlapped most with tumor naive CD4+ cells.

After constant-region reverse-primer amplification, full-length variable regions underwent semi-nested PCR with Nested Universal Primer A. In TCRdb, the 5' RACE reads were re-called with MiXCR into one record per CDR3 protein. This sample has roughly 23,000 distinct CDR3 sequences; 30% occur once, and the top ten carry approximately 2.2%. The sequenced sample consisted of tumor-infiltrating naive CD4+ T cells sorted from the breast tumor. Subset defined: naive CD4+ T cells, CD4+CD45RA+CD25-. The chain is built from TRBV6-5 and TRBJ2-7, with 7 bases that match TRBD2. This sequence was found in a female donor with breast cancer. The CDR3 region has the DNA TGTGCCAGCAGTTACTCTGGGGGAGGGAACTACGAGCAGTACTTC. Translated: CASSYSGGGNYEQYF.